A selection of T cell receptor beta chains follows, all from one sample in a study of cytomegalovirus exposure and HLA in healthy donors. The protocol was immunoSEQ multiplex PCR, while the TCRdb copy is restricted to in-frame clones and leaves out a portion. The table lists under 100,000 clones, around 80% of them singletons. Sequenced input: PBMCs. These receptors all come from a human donor in good health. The CDR3 runs from the conserved cysteine through the conserved F or W. Each record gives: clone size, V gene, D gene, J gene, CDR3 protein, CDR3 DNA. A D gene is named only where the DNA matches it firmly. Only part of the rows carry a size: once, few, many, or a class if the clone is expanded.

abundance: .
v_gene: TRBV11-3
d_gene: TRBD2
j_gene: TRBJ2-7
CDR3aa: CASSNRTSGAYEQYF
CDR3nt: TGTGCCAGCAGCAATCGGACTAGCGGGGCTTACGAGCAGTACTTC

abundance: .
v_gene: TRBV19
d_gene: TRBD1
j_gene: TRBJ1-1
CDR3aa: CASSIGQGRRAFF
CDR3nt: TGTGCCAGTAGTATCGGACAGGGACGGAGAGCTTTCTTT

abundance: .
v_gene: TRBV6-5
d_gene: TRBD1
j_gene: TRBJ1-5
CDR3aa: CASSRTGGGQPQHF
CDR3nt: TGTGCCAGCAGCCGGACAGGGGGCGGACAGCCCCAGCATTTT

abundance: .
v_gene: TRBV5-1
d_gene: .
j_gene: TRBJ2-5
CDR3aa: CASREGAQETQYF
CDR3nt: TGCGCCAGCCGGGAGGGGGCTCAAGAGACCCAGTACTTC

abundance: .
v_gene: TRBV13
d_gene: .
j_gene: TRBJ1-6
CDR3aa: CASSPQGRGSSPLNF
CDR3nt: TGTGCCAGCAGCCCCCAGGGCAGGGGAAGCTCACCCCTCAACTTT

abundance: .
v_gene: TRBV5-1
d_gene: TRBD2
j_gene: TRBJ2-3
CDR3aa: CASSLAEAGITDTQYF
CDR3nt: TGCGCCAGCAGCTTGGCCGAAGCGGGGATCACAGATACGCAGTATTTT

abundance: .
v_gene: TRBV7-9
d_gene: TRBD2
j_gene: TRBJ2-5
CDR3aa: CASSPTRGGKETQYF
CDR3nt: TGTGCCAGCAGCCCCACGCGGGGGGGAAAAGAGACCCAGTACTTC

abundance: .
v_gene: TRBV7-9
d_gene: .
j_gene: TRBJ1-2
CDR3aa: CASSLGGEDDGYTF
CDR3nt: TGTGCCAGCAGCCTGGGGGGGGAAGATGATGGCTACACCTTC

abundance: .
v_gene: TRBV6-1
d_gene: .
j_gene: TRBJ2-2
CDR3aa: CASSTPRGTGELFF
CDR3nt: TGTGCCAGCAGCACACCTAGAGGCACCGGGGAGCTGTTTTTT

abundance: .
v_gene: TRBV13
d_gene: .
j_gene: TRBJ1-1
CDR3aa: CASSIGRGRTEAFF
CDR3nt: TGTGCCAGCAGCATCGGACGGGGGAGAACTGAAGCTTTCTTT

abundance: .
v_gene: TRBV7-6
d_gene: .
j_gene: TRBJ2-3
CDR3aa: CASSQRQGGTDTQYF
CDR3nt: TGTGCCAGCAGCCAAAGACAGGGAGGTACAGATACGCAGTATTTT

abundance: .
v_gene: TRBV7-9
d_gene: TRBD1
j_gene: TRBJ2-7
CDR3aa: CASSLPGQGGEQYF
CDR3nt: TGTGCCAGCAGCCTGCCGGGACAGGGGGGTGAGCAGTACTTC

abundance: .
v_gene: TRBV5-1
d_gene: .
j_gene: TRBJ2-1
CDR3aa: CASSLPGSSYNEQFF
CDR3nt: TGCGCCAGCAGCTTACCGGGAAGCTCCTACAATGAGCAGTTCTTC

abundance: .
v_gene: TRBV7-9
d_gene: .
j_gene: TRBJ1-1
CDR3aa: CASTEDRMNTEAFF
CDR3nt: TGTGCCAGCACGGAAGACAGGATGAACACTGAAGCTTTCTTT

abundance: .
v_gene: TRBV7-9
d_gene: TRBD2
j_gene: TRBJ2-1
CDR3aa: CASSLVPGGPYNEQFF
CDR3nt: TGTGCCAGCAGCTTAGTTCCGGGGGGGCCCTACAATGAGCAGTTCTTC

abundance: once
v_gene: TRBV19
d_gene: .
j_gene: TRBJ2-2
CDR3aa: CASSNPRQGGGGELFF
CDR3nt: TGTGCCAGTAGTAATCCCAGGCAGGGGGGCGGCGGGGAGCTGTTTTTT

abundance: .
v_gene: TRBV25-1
d_gene: TRBD2
j_gene: TRBJ2-3
CDR3aa: CASSDPGGSTDTQYF
CDR3nt: TGTGCCAGCAGTGATCCGGGGGGTAGCACAGATACGCAGTATTTT

abundance: once
v_gene: TRBV29-1
d_gene: TRBD1
j_gene: TRBJ1-2
CDR3aa: CSATSDRGGYPF
CDR3nt: TGCAGCGCTACCTCGGACAGGGGAGGCTACCCCTTC

abundance: .
v_gene: TRBV7-2
d_gene: .
j_gene: TRBJ2-7
CDR3aa: CASSLEYSNYEQYF
CDR3nt: TGTGCCAGCAGCTTAGAATACTCCAACTACGAGCAGTACTTC

abundance: once
v_gene: TRBV21-1
d_gene: .
j_gene: TRBJ2-1
CDR3aa: CASSGRLAGDYNEQFF
CDR3nt: TGTGCCAGCAGCGGTCGACTAGCGGGGGACTACAATGAGCAGTTCTTC

abundance: few
v_gene: TRBV11-2
d_gene: TRBD1
j_gene: TRBJ1-6
CDR3aa: CASSAPGQGRPLHF
CDR3nt: TGTGCCAGCAGCGCGCCGGGACAGGGCAGGCCCCTCCACTTT

abundance: .
v_gene: TRBV4-3
d_gene: .
j_gene: TRBJ2-3
CDR3aa: CASSQEGPPSTDTQYF
CDR3nt: TGCGCCAGCAGCCAAGAGGGGCCACCCAGCACAGATACGCAGTATTTT

abundance: once
v_gene: TRBV7-2
d_gene: TRBD2
j_gene: TRBJ2-3
CDR3aa: CASTKPGGFTDTQYF
CDR3nt: TGTGCCAGCACTAAACCCGGGGGGTTCACAGATACGCAGTATTTT

abundance: .
v_gene: TRBV18
d_gene: .
j_gene: TRBJ1-6
CDR3aa: CASSPEAEGSPLHF
CDR3nt: TGTGCCAGCTCACCGGAGGCCGAGGGTTCACCCCTCCACTTT

abundance: few
v_gene: TRBV6-1
d_gene: .
j_gene: TRBJ1-1
CDR3aa: CASTKRSDLAAFF
CDR3nt: TGTGCCAGCACCAAGCGCTCAGATCTGGCAGCTTTCTTT

abundance: .
v_gene: TRBV6-5
d_gene: .
j_gene: TRBJ2-5
CDR3aa: CASSHREWETQYF
CDR3nt: TGTGCCAGCAGTCACAGGGAGTGGGAGACCCAGTACTTC

abundance: .
v_gene: TRBV14
d_gene: .
j_gene: TRBJ2-7
CDR3aa: CASSRDTVSYEQYF
CDR3nt: TGTGCCAGCAGCCGAGACACGGTTTCCTACGAGCAGTACTTC

abundance: once
v_gene: TRBV6-1
d_gene: TRBD1
j_gene: TRBJ2-3
CDR3aa: CASILTGDPTDTQYF
CDR3nt: TGTGCCAGCATTTTGACAGGGGACCCCACAGATACGCAGTATTTT

abundance: .
v_gene: TRBV6-5
d_gene: TRBD1
j_gene: TRBJ1-2
CDR3aa: CASSRGQGDNYGYPF
CDR3nt: TGTGCCAGCAGCAGGGGACAGGGGGATAACTATGGCTACCCCTTC

abundance: .
v_gene: TRBV7-8
d_gene: TRBD2
j_gene: TRBJ2-5
CDR3aa: CASRPRGGLETQYF
CDR3nt: TGTGCCAGCAGACCTCGGGGGGGCCTGGAGACCCAGTACTTC

abundance: .
v_gene: TRBV7-9
d_gene: .
j_gene: TRBJ1-2
CDR3aa: CASSFDSYGYTF
CDR3nt: TGTGCCAGCAGCTTCGACAGCTATGGCTACACCTTC

abundance: .
v_gene: TRBV6-5
d_gene: .
j_gene: TRBJ1-6
CDR3aa: CASSLFRDNNSPLHF
CDR3nt: TGTGCCAGCTCCCTTTTCCGGGACAATAATTCACCCCTCCACTTT

abundance: .
v_gene: TRBV29-1
d_gene: TRBD1
j_gene: TRBJ1-2
CDR3aa: CSVEGQGMYYGYPF
CDR3nt: TGCAGCGTTGAAGGACAGGGGATGTACTATGGCTACCCCTTC

abundance: .
v_gene: TRBV5-6
d_gene: .
j_gene: TRBJ1-5
CDR3aa: CASSLAGGTSNQPQNF
CDR3nt: TGTGCCAGCAGCTTGGCCGGGGGTACGAGCAATCAGCCCCAGAATTTT

abundance: .
v_gene: TRBV5-6
d_gene: .
j_gene: TRBJ2-7
CDR3aa: CASSSRDSPSYEQYF
CDR3nt: TGTGCCAGCAGCTCGCGGGACTCTCCCTCCTACGAGCAGTACTTC

abundance: few
v_gene: TRBV5-6
d_gene: TRBD2
j_gene: TRBJ2-2
CDR3aa: CASSSPSGAFTGELFF
CDR3nt: TGTGCCAGCAGCTCGCCCAGCGGGGCGTTCACCGGGGAGCTGTTTTTT

abundance: .
v_gene: TRBV29-1
d_gene: .
j_gene: TRBJ2-1
CDR3aa: CSVVGGNVYNEQFF
CDR3nt: TGCAGCGTTGTTGGGGGCAACGTCTACAATGAGCAGTTCTTC

abundance: once
v_gene: TRBV19
d_gene: .
j_gene: TRBJ1-6
CDR3aa: CASSSTADSPLHF
CDR3nt: TGTGCCAGTAGTTCAACGGCGGATTCACCCCTCCACTTT

abundance: .
v_gene: TRBV5-1
d_gene: TRBD1
j_gene: TRBJ2-3
CDR3aa: CASSLDPGTGGAQYF
CDR3nt: TGCGCCAGCAGCTTGGATCCCGGGACAGGGGGGGCGCAGTATTTT

abundance: .
v_gene: TRBV14
d_gene: .
j_gene: TRBJ1-6
CDR3aa: CASTPSRSNSPLHF
CDR3nt: TGTGCCAGCACCCCTAGCCGGTCGAATTCACCCCTCCACTTT

abundance: few
v_gene: TRBV6-1
d_gene: .
j_gene: TRBJ1-5
CDR3aa: CASSEKSQYHQPQHF
CDR3nt: TGTGCCAGCAGTGAAAAATCGCAGTACCATCAGCCCCAGCATTTT